This entry concerns a single T cell receptor (beta chain). Germline loops: CDR1 SGHDT, CDR2 YYEEEE. CDR3 length: 14 residues. The V end was cut by 0 bases, the J end by 2 bases, with 8 bases between. The sample comes from a study of long-term antiretroviral therapy in people with HIV. In the study overall: The 2015 recommendation for immediate ART came about a decade after the earliest samples.

Sequencing relied on immunoSEQ assay v3.0, run at survey level. Assay: immunoSEQ multiplex PCR; the TCRdb copy retains only in-frame clones and omits some. The sample yields 35,000 or so clones, approximately 85% seen once. Source: unsorted PBMCs, taken 2.2 years after starting antiretroviral therapy. The chain has TRBV5-6 and TRBJ1-2, with D possibly TRBD1 on 6 matching bases. The receptor was derived from a man younger than 35 with HIV. In DNA form, the CDR3 reads TGTGCCAGCAGCTTGGCAGGGGTGAACTATGGCTACACCTTC. As protein: CASSLAGVNYGYTF.